The 8 T cell receptor beta chains below were found in one sample sequenced in a study of blood T cell repertoires in COVID-19. Measured with immunoSEQ multiplex PCR; TCRdb has only the in-frame clones, and not every one. The sample lists some 140,000 clones, about 80% occurring once. The sequenced material came from peripheral blood. The source of these receptors is a woman at least 80 years old with acute or convalescent COVID-19.

This clone was seen more than once but under ten times. The same CDR3 can be traced to other DNA sequences in this sample. This rearrangement joins TRBV11-2 to TRBJ2-2; 7 positions match TRBD1. Trimming removed 2 bases from V and 0 bases from J; junction bases left unmatched: 3. The CDR3 is 16 amino acids. Germline V gene lookup returns CDR1 SGHAT and CDR2 FQNNGV. The DNA for the CDR3 is TGTGCCAGCAGCTTATCGACAGGGACGAACACCGGGGAGCTGTTTTTT. Residues: CASSLSTGTNTGELFF.

This chain connects TRBV5-8 to TRBJ1-6; D uncertain. Trimming took 2 bases from V and 0 from J, leaving 6 bases between them. Per germline, CDR1 SGHTS and CDR2 YDEGEE. This CDR3 has 15 residues. This CDR3 reads CASSFGSSYNSPLHF. DNA for the CDR3: TGTGCCAGCAGCTTTGGCAGCTCCTATAATTCACCCCTCCACTTT.

The chain recombines TRBV19 with TRBJ1-5; 8 bases fit TRBD1. Unmatched junction bases numbered 10, after V lost 4 bases and J lost 2 bases. There are 17 residues in the CDR3. Germline loops: CDR1 LNHDA, CDR2 SQIVND (reference sequence). The CDR3 here is CASSTRTGRFGNQPQHF. The CDR3 DNA reads TGTGCCAGTAGTACCCGGACAGGGAGGTTCGGCAATCAGCCCCAGCATTTT. Combining the CDR3 with reference TRBV19 and TRBJ1-5 gives the whole variable domain DGGITQSPKYLFRKEGQNVTLSCEQNLNHDAMYWYRQDPGQGLRLIYYSQIVNDFQKGDIAEGYSVSREKKESFPLTVTSAQKNPTAFYLCASSTRTGRFGNQPQHFGDGTRLSIL.

J is TRBJ2-7 and V is TRBV5-1; 9 bases fit TRBD1. Looked up from germline, CDR1 is SGHRS and CDR2 is YFSETQ. V gave up 4 bases and J gave up 6 bases; unmatched junction bases: 8. CDR3 length: 14 residues. The CDR3 nucleotides read TGCGCCAGCAGCCCCGGACAGGGGTTTGGCGAGCAGTACTTC. It specifies CASSPGQGFGEQYF.

In this sample, this clone turned up once. The V and J genes are TRBV19 and TRBJ1-1; D is perhaps TRBD1 (6 bases). The V end was cut by 7 bases, the J end by 7 bases, with 13 bases between. The CDR3 runs 12 residues. Germline V gene data show CDR1 as LNHDA and CDR2 as SQIVND (reference sequence). The DNA for the CDR3 is TGTGCCAGTAAAACAGGGTTAGGTGAAGCTTTCTTT. Residues: CASKTGLGEAFF.

J is TRBJ2-1 and V is TRBV10-1, with TRBD1 matching over 7 bases. J gave up 6 bases and V 6 bases, and 8 bases lay outside the gene matches. CDR3 length: 14 amino acids. Germline CDR1 is WNHNN and CDR2 is SYGVQD (reference sequence). The CDR3 region is CASSSATGSNEQFF. The CDR3 nucleotides are TGCGCCAGCAGCTCTGCGACAGGGTCCAATGAGCAGTTCTTC.

This rearrangement joins TRBV11-3 to TRBJ2-3, with TRBD1 identical over 7 bases. From germline, CDR1 is SGHNT and CDR2 YENEEA. CDR3 size: 15 residues. With V trimmed by 1 base and J by 5 bases, 6 bases remained unmatched. DNA for the CDR3: TGTGCCAGCAGCTTAGGAGGGGGCGAGGGAGATACGCAGTATTTT. Translating it yields CASSLGGGEGDTQYF.

This rearrangement joins TRBV30 to TRBJ1-4, with D uncertain. The CDR3 contains 14 residues. The V gene lost 1 base and the J gene lost 5 bases, with 11 bases spanning the gap. The germline V gene encodes CDR1 GTSNPN and CDR2 SVGIG (reference sequence). Written as DNA, the CDR3 is TGTGCCTGGAGTGGGGGAGGAGGGAATGAAAAACTGTTTTTT. Translated: CAWSGGGGNEKLFF.